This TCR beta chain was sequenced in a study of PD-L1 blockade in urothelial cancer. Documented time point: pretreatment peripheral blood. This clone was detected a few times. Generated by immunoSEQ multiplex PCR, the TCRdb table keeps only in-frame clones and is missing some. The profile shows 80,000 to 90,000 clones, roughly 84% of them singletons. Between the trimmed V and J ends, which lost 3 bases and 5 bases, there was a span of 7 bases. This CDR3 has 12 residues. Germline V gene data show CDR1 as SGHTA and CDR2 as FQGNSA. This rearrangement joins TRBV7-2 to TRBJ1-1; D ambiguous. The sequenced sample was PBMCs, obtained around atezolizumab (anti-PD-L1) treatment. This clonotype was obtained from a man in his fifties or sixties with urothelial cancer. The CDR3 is CASSFRETEAFF. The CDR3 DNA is TGTGCCAGCAGCTTTAGGGAGACTGAAGCTTTCTTT.